Below, 21 T cell receptor beta chains from the same sample are listed, as sequenced in a study of response to subunit inactivated influenza vaccine (dated by TCRdb to the late 2010s). Library preparation used RT-PCR. Reads for this sample came from an Illumina HiSeq 2500. TCRdb passed the public sequencing reads through fastp at Q25 and MiXCR, retaining productive beta sequences. Duplicate CDR3 protein sequences are folded into a single record with the most common DNA and genes. The sample table records hundreds of thousands of distinct CDR3 sequences; 25% of these occur just once. Approximately 2% of the sample goes to the ten largest clones. The sample was CD4+ T cells sorted from PBMCs, taken around 5 days after vaccination. These receptors were taken from a man between 45 and 60 years old who received an inactivated influenza vaccine. Donor details come from another sample of the same person, matched by shared clones.

The chain joins TRBV29-1 to TRBJ1-1, with D possibly being TRBD1 (5 bases). Trimming removed 4 bases at V and 4 bases at J, with 10 bases between. CDR3 length: 12 residues. The germline CDR1 and CDR2 sequences are SQVTM and ANQGSEA. CDR3 sequence: CSVAGVGTEAFF. The DNA for the CDR3 is TGCAGCGTTGCGGGGGTGGGCACTGAAGCTTTCTTT.

The chain uses TRBV7-9 and TRBJ1-6; D uncertain. Germline V gene lookup returns CDR1 SEHNR and CDR2 FQNEAQ (reference sequence). The CDR3 consists of 14 residues. V shed 1 base and J shed 9 bases, with 10 bases lying between them. CDR3 residues: CASSLVGGGSPLHF. CDR3 nucleotides: TGTGCCAGCAGCTTAGTTGGCGGTGGTTCACCCCTCCACTTT.

This chain links TRBV11-2 with TRBJ2-7, with 8 bases identical to TRBD1. The CDR3 consists of 19 residues. Germline V gene lookup returns CDR1 SGHAT and CDR2 FQNNGV. V lost 5 bases, J lost 2 bases, and 20 bases stayed unmatched. The CDR3 is CASSPGWGTAQGAPYEQYF. The CDR3 region has the DNA TGTGCCAGCAGCCCTGGATGGGGAACCGCGCAGGGGGCTCCCTACGAGCAGTACTTC.

The chain employs TRBV29-1 and TRBJ2-1; TRBD2 matches at 8 bases. The CDR3 has 14 amino acids. Looked up from germline, CDR1 is SQVTM and CDR2 is ANQGSEA. Trimming removed 7 bases from V and 6 bases from J; junction bases left unmatched: 11. The CDR3 sequence is CSAPRDRGGNEQFF. Here the CDR3 DNA reads TGCAGCGCCCCAAGGGACCGGGGGGGCAATGAGCAGTTCTTC.

The V and J genes are TRBV14 and TRBJ2-3, with a weak D call TRBD2 (6 bases). Germline CDR1 SGHDN, CDR2 FVKESK. Trimming removed 5 bases from V and 3 bases from J, with 18 bases in between. The CDR3 is 16 amino acids. The CDR3 is CASSTRGTIRTDTQYF. Written as DNA, the CDR3 is TGTGCCAGCAGCACACGGGGGACCATTCGGACAGATACGCAGTATTTT.

This clonotype was seen a few times. This chain uses TRBV6-1 with TRBJ2-1; 7 bases match TRBD2. This CDR3 has 17 residues. V was pared by 3 bases and J by 7 bases, with 15 bases of the junction left unmatched. Germline assignment: CDR1 MNHNS and CDR2 SASEGT. The CDR3 sequence: CASSDTIWGGRLNEQFF. CDR3 nucleotides: TGTGCCAGCAGTGATACGATATGGGGGGGAAGGTTGAATGAGCAGTTCTTC.

This sequence joins TRBV20-1 and TRBJ2-1; TRBD2 matches 11 bases. The CDR3 spans 16 residues. J gave up 7 bases and V 2 bases, and 10 bases lay outside the gene matches. Germline V gene sequence: CDR1 DFQATT, CDR2 SNEGSKA (reference sequence). This chain's CDR3 is CSARSSLAGDLNEQFF. The CDR3 DNA reads as TGCAGTGCTAGATCCTCACTAGCGGGAGATTTAAATGAGCAGTTCTTC.

DNA for the CDR3: TGCGCCAGCCGCCACCCAGATGGCTACACCTTC. It encodes CASRHPDGYTF. The J gene is TRBJ1-2, the V gene TRBV10-2; D not resolved. CDR1 is WSHSY and CDR2 is SAAADI in the germline V gene. V lost 8 bases to trimming and J lost 6 bases, with 10 bases between them. The CDR3 runs 11 residues.

This clonotype turned up a few times. The chain links TRBV3-1 to TRBJ2-1; either TRBD1 or TRBD2 may fit D (7 bases each). V lost 0 bases and J 10 bases, leaving 16 bases between the germline ends. The CDR3 sequence is 15 residues long. The V gene's germline CDR1 is LGHDT and CDR2 YNNKEL (reference sequence). The CDR3 nucleotides are TGTGCCAGCAGCCAAGAGAGCAGGGGGGGGATGGAGCAGTTCTTC. Protein: CASSQESRGGMEQFF.

The rearrangement uses TRBV10-3 and TRBJ2-7; 10 positions match TRBD1. This CDR3 has 17 amino acids. Trimming cost V 5 bases and J 6 bases; bases outside gene matches: 16. Germline V gene lookup returns CDR1 ENHRY and CDR2 SYGVKD. CDR3: CAISLRRGQGTIGEQYF. CDR3 DNA sequence: TGTGCCATCAGTTTACGACGGGGACAGGGGACCATAGGCGAGCAGTACTTC.

The sample holds a few counts of this clonotype. V is TRBV27 and J is TRBJ2-2; 8 bases agree with TRBD1. Losses at the gene ends were 6 bases for V and 5 bases for J; bases not matched to a gene: 5. Germline V lookup: CDR1 MNHEY, CDR2 SMNVEV (reference sequence). The CDR3 sequence is 14 residues long. The CDR3 here is CASRRTGPTGELFF. As DNA, the CDR3 is TGTGCCAGCAGACGGACAGGGCCAACCGGGGAGCTGTTTTTT.

V is TRBV7-3 and J is TRBJ2-1, with 8 bases matching TRBD1. Germline CDR1 is SGHTA and CDR2 is FQGTGA. V shed 4 bases and J 0 bases; nucleotides not matched to a gene: 8. The CDR3 is made up of 17 amino acids. The CDR3 region is CASSSDRGASSYNEQFF. CDR3 sequence (DNA): TGTGCCAGCAGCTCAGACAGGGGCGCTAGCTCCTACAATGAGCAGTTCTTC.

V is TRBV6-2 or TRBV6-3 and J is TRBJ2-7, with 12 positions matching TRBD2. The CDR3 is 13 amino acids. Germline CDR1 MNHEY, CDR2 SVGEGT. J gave up 6 bases and V 5 bases, and 2 bases lay outside the gene matches. The CDR3 loop reads CASSLAGGFEQYF. CDR3 in DNA: TGTGCCAGCAGTCTAGCGGGAGGGTTCGAGCAGTACTTC.

In DNA, the CDR3 is TGTGCCAGCAGCCGTCGTAGTGTTGAGCAGTTCTTC. It specifies CASSRRSVEQFF. The chain joins TRBV12-3 or TRBV12-4 to TRBJ2-1; D is unclear. The CDR3 spans 12 residues. Trimming pared 6 bases from V and 9 bases from J, leaving 12 bases between.

The V call is TRBV10-3, the J call TRBJ2-7, with TRBD1 identical over 7 bases. The V gene end was trimmed by 3 bases and the J gene end by 4 bases; junction bases not matched to a gene: 12. The germline gives CDR1 ENHRY, CDR2 SYGVKD. There are 16 residues in the CDR3. The CDR3 protein is CAISDLGQSDLYEQYF. The CDR3 region has the DNA TGTGCCATCAGTGACTTGGGACAGAGTGATTTGTACGAGCAGTACTTC.

This clonotype appeared a few times. The chain has TRBV20-1 and TRBJ2-2; 7 bases are a match to TRBD2. Germline CDR1 reads DFQATT; CDR2 reads SNEGSKA (reference sequence). The CDR3 spans 15 residues. V lost 5 bases and J lost 5; bases outside the gene matches: 11. In nucleotides, the CDR3 is TGCAGTGCTTCACTTGGTGGCGGGGGTACCGGGGAGCTGTTTTTT. Translation: CSASLGGGGTGELFF.

J is TRBJ2-2 and V is TRBV3-1, with a weak D call TRBD2 (6 bases). Germline V gene data show CDR1 as LGHDT and CDR2 as YNNKEL (reference sequence). There are 18 residues in the CDR3. V was trimmed by 2 bases and J by 8 bases, leaving 24 bases between them. The CDR3 region is CASSQIRGIHRGSGELFF. The CDR3 DNA sequence: TGTGCCAGCAGCCAAATCCGTGGGATCCACCGGGGGAGTGGGGAGCTGTTTTTT. Using reference TRBV3-1 and TRBJ2-2 for the parts outside the CDR3, the full variable domain is DTAVSQTPKYLVTQMGNDKSIKCEQNLGHDTMYWYKQDSKKFLKIMFSYNNKELIINETVPNRFSPKSPDKAHLNLHINSLELGDSAVYFCASSQIRGIHRGSGELFFGEGSRLTVL.

The chain is built from TRBV29-1 and TRBJ2-5, with 12 bases lining up with TRBD1. The CDR3 is 15 residues long. V lost 4 bases, J lost 4 bases, and 7 bases stayed unmatched. Germline V gene sequence: CDR1 SQVTM, CDR2 ANQGSEA. The CDR3 reads CSVASGTGGGETQYF. The DNA for the CDR3 is TGCAGCGTTGCCTCCGGGACAGGGGGCGGAGAGACCCAGTACTTC.

V gene TRBV30 combines with J gene TRBJ2-2; D is unclear. This CDR3 contains 12 residues. Trimming took 0 bases from V and 6 from J, leaving 5 bases between them. Germline V gene sequence: CDR1 GTSNPN, CDR2 SVGIG (reference sequence). CDR3 sequence reads: CAWSVFPGELFF. The CDR3 DNA sequence: TGTGCCTGGAGTGTATTTCCCGGGGAGCTGTTTTTT.

This clonotype was counted only a few times. The DNA of the CDR3 is TGTGCCAGCAGGACGACGGGCCTCTCATTGTACACCTTC. This codes for CASRTTGLSLYTF. The chain recombines TRBV12-3 or TRBV12-4 with TRBJ1-2, with D hard to call. V was pared by 6 bases and J by 11 bases, with 19 bases between. This CDR3 is 13 amino acids long.

The V and J genes are TRBV5-6 and TRBJ2-7; a weak D match, TRBD2 (5 bases). Trimming left V 9 bases short and J 2 bases short, with 15 bases between. CDR3 length: 13 residues. Looked up from germline, CDR1 is SGHDT and CDR2 is YYEEEE. CDR3 residues: CAMGPGLTYEQYF. The CDR3 DNA follows: TGTGCCATGGGCCCCGGACTTACCTACGAGCAGTACTTC. Full variable domain (remainder filled in from reference TRBV5-6 and TRBJ2-7): DAGVTQSPTHLIKTRGQQVTLRCSPKSGHDTVSWYQQALGQGPQFIFQYYEEEERQRGNFPDRFSGHQFPNYSSELNVNALLLGDSALYLCAMGPGLTYEQYFGPGTRLTVT.